The 8 T cell receptor beta chains presented below share a single source sample, sequenced in a study of cytotoxic CD8 clonotypes in ibrutinib-treated CLL. This table comes from immunoSEQ multiplex PCR, and its TCRdb copy is limited to in-frame clones, with some not included. The table includes 250,000 to 350,000 clones, 65% to 85% detected once. Sequenced material: PBMCs, taken at disease progression, from a patient treated with ibrutinib. These receptors were taken from a human donor with chronic lymphocytic leukemia.

The chain employs TRBV18 and TRBJ1-1; D is uncertain. V was trimmed by 3 bases and J by 2 bases, leaving 13 bases between them. Germline lookup yields CDR1 KGHSH and CDR2 LQKENI. This CDR3 is built from 15 residues. CDR3 DNA: TGTGCCAGCTCACCCTCGGGGTGGGTAAACACTGAAGCTTTCTTT. Protein: CASSPSGWVNTEAFF. The whole variable domain, filled in from reference TRBV18 and TRBJ1-1, reads NAGVMQNPRHLVRRRGQEARLRCSPMKGHSHVYWYRQLPEEGLKFMVYLQKENIIDESGMPKERFSAEFPKEGPSILRIQQVVRGDSAAYFCASSPSGWVNTEAFFGQGTRLTVV.

This chain connects TRBV5-5 to TRBJ1-1; D is uncertain. Trimming stripped 2 bases from V and 11 bases from J, with 10 bases between. The germline gives CDR1 SGHKS, CDR2 YYEKEE (reference sequence). This CDR3 is 11 amino acids long. The CDR3 DNA reads as TGTGCCAGCAGCTTATGGGGAGCGGCTTTCTTT. It specifies CASSLWGAAFF.

In its sample, this clone was seen a few times. The V call is TRBV18, the J call TRBJ2-7; D may correspond to TRBD1 or TRBD2 (5 bases each). CDR1 is KGHSH, CDR2 LQKENI, per germline. V gave up 4 bases and J gave up 3 bases, with 13 bases separating them. The CDR3 runs to 14 residues. The CDR3, as DNA: TGTGCCAGCTCACGTGGGACCGACCTCTACGAGCAGTACTTC. Amino acid sequence: CASSRGTDLYEQYF.

V usage is TRBV10-3 and J usage is TRBJ1-1; D is unresolved. The CDR3 is 11 amino acids. V dropped 6 bases and J dropped 1 base, with 3 bases sitting between them. The germline V gene has CDR1 ENHRY and CDR2 SYGVKD. The CDR3 sequence is CAISWNTEAFF. The DNA for the CDR3 is TGTGCCATCAGCTGGAACACTGAAGCTTTCTTT.

The chain joins TRBV5-1 to TRBJ1-1; 7 positions agree with TRBD1. The CDR3 is made up of 15 amino acids. Germline assignment: CDR1 SGHRS and CDR2 YFSETQ. V was clipped by 0 bases and J by 5 bases; unmatched bases: 7. The CDR3 protein is CASSLVIRGRTEAFF. In DNA form, the CDR3 reads TGCGCCAGCAGCTTGGTTATCAGGGGGAGGACTGAAGCTTTCTTT.

This clone was detected only a few times. The genes are TRBV7-2 and TRBJ1-3; possibly TRBD1 for D (5 bases). The CDR3 length is 15 residues. The germline gives CDR1 SGHTA, CDR2 FQGNSA. V lost 5 bases to trimming and J lost 4 bases, with 15 bases between them. Written as DNA, the CDR3 is TGTGCCAGCAGCGACCAGCCCCGGACAGGAAACACCATATATTTT. Its protein product is CASSDQPRTGNTIYF.

V and J are TRBV18 and TRBJ2-3, with D unresolved. The germline V gene has CDR1 KGHSH and CDR2 LQKENI. Between the trimmed V and J ends, which lost 6 bases and 4 bases, there was a span of 23 bases. The CDR3 has 17 amino acids. The CDR3 spells CASSGTRGPVASDTQYF. The CDR3 nucleotides are TGTGCCAGCTCGGGAACCCGAGGTCCCGTGGCATCAGATACGCAGTATTTT. The entire variable domain, with the rest obtained from reference TRBV18 and TRBJ2-3, is as follows: NAGVMQNPRHLVRRRGQEARLRCSPMKGHSHVYWYRQLPEEGLKFMVYLQKENIIDESGMPKERFSAEFPKEGPSILRIQQVVRGDSAAYFCASSGTRGPVASDTQYFGPGTRLTVL.

As DNA, the CDR3 is TGTGCCATCAGGGCGAGCAGTACGAATGGCTACACCTTC. It encodes CAIRASSTNGYTF. The chain uses TRBV10-3 and TRBJ1-2, with D unresolved. This CDR3 is 13 amino acids long. CDR1 is ENHRY and CDR2 is SYGVKD in the germline V gene. V was shortened by 6 bases and J by 6 bases, with 14 bases between the two germline ends.